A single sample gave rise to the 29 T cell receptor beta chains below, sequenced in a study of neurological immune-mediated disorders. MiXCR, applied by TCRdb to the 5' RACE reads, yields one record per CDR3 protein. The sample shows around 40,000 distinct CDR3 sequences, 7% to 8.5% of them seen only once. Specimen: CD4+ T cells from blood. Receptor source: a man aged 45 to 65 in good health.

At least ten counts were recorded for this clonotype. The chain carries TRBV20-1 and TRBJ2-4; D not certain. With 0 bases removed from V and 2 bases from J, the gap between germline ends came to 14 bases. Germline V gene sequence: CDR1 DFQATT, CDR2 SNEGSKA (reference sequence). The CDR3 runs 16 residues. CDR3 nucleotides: TGCAGTGCTAGAGATCTACCCCCAATGACCAAAAACATTCAGTACTTC. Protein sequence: CSARDLPPMTKNIQYF.

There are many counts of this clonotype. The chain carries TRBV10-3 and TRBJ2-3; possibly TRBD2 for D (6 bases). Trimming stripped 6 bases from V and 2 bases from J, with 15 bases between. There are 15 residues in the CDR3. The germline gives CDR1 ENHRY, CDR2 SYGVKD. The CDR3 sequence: CAIRRETSDTDTQYF. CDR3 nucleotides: TGTGCCATCAGGCGGGAAACGTCGGACACAGATACGCAGTATTTT.

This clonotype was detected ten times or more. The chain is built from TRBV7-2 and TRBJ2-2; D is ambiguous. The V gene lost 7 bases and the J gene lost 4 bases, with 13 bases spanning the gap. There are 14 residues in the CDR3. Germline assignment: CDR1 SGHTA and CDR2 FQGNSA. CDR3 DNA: TGTGCCAGCACCTTGGGTGGTGTCACCGGGGAGCTGTTTTTT. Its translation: CASTLGGVTGELFF.

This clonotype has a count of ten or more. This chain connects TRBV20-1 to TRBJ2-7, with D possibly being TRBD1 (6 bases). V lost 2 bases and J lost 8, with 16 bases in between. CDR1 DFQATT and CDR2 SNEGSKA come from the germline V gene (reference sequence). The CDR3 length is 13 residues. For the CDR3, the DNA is TGCAGTGCTAGAATGGACAGCGGTCTCAAGCAGTACTTC. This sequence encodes CSARMDSGLKQYF.

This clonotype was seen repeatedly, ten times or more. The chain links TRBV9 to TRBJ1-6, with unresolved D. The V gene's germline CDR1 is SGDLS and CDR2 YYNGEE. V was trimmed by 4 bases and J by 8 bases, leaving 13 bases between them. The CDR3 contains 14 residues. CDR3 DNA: TGTGCCAGCAGCAAGGACGGTCGGGATTCACCCCTCCACTTT. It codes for CASSKDGRDSPLHF.

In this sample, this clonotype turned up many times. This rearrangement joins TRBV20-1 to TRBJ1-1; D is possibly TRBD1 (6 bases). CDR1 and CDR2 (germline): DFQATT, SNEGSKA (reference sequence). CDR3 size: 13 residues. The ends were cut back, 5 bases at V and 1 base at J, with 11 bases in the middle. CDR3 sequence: CSASGTPNTEAFF. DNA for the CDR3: TGCAGTGCTTCCGGGACACCGAACACTGAAGCTTTCTTT.

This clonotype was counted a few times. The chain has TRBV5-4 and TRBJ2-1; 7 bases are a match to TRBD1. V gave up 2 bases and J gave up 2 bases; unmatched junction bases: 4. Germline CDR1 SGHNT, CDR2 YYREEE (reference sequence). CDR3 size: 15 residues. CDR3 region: CASSLGGSAYNEQFF. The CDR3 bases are TGTGCCAGCAGCTTAGGGGGCAGCGCCTACAATGAGCAGTTCTTC.

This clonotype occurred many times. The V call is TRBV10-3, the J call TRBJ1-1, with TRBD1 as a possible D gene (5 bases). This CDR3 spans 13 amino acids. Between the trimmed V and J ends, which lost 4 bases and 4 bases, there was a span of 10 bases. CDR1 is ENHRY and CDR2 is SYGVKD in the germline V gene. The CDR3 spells CAISARDGTEAFF. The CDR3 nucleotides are TGTGCCATCAGTGCGCGGGACGGCACTGAAGCTTTCTTT.

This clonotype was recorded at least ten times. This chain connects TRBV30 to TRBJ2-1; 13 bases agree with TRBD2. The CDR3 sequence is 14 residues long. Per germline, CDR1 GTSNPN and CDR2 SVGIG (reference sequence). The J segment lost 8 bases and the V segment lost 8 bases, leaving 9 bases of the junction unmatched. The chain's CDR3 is CAASTSGRSYEQFF. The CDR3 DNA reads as TGTGCCGCCTCGACTAGCGGGAGGAGCTATGAGCAGTTCTTC.

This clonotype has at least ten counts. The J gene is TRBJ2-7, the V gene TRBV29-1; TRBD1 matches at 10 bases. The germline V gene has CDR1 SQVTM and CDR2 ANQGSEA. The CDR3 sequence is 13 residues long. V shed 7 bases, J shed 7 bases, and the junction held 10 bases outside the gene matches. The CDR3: CSAMTGGAGEQYF. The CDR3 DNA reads TGCAGCGCCATGACAGGGGGCGCGGGGGAGCAGTACTTC.

CDR3 amino acids: CASSQEPGKGLYGYTF. The CDR3 DNA follows: TGCGCCAGCAGCCAAGAACCAGGGAAGGGCCTCTATGGCTACACCTTC. The rearrangement links TRBV4-3 to TRBJ1-2; perhaps TRBD1 as D (5 bases). This CDR3 is 16 amino acids long. The V end lost 0 bases, the J end lost 4 bases, and 15 bases lay between the germline ends. CDR1 is LGHNA and CDR2 is YSLEER in the germline V gene.

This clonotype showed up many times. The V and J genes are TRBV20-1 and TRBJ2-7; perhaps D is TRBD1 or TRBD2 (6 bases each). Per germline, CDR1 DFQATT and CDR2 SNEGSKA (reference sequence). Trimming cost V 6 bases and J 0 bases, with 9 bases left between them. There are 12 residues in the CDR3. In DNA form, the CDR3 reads TGCAGTGCCGAGGGGGGCTCCTACGAGCAGTACTTC. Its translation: CSAEGGSYEQYF.

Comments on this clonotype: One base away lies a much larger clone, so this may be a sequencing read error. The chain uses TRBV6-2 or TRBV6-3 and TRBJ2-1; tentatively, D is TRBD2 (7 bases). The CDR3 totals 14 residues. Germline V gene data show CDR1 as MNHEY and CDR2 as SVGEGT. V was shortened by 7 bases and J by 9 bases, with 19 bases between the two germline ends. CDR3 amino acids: CASNRGGAPGEQFF. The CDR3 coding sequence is TGTGCCAGCAATCGAGGGGGGGCACCAGGTGAGCAGTTCTTC.

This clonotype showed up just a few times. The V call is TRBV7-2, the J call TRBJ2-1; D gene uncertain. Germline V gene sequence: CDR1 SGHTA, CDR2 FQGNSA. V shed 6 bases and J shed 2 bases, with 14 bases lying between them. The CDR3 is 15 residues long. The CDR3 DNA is TGTGCCAGCAGGACGGACCCCAGGCCCTACAATGAGCAGTTCTTC. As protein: CASRTDPRPYNEQFF.

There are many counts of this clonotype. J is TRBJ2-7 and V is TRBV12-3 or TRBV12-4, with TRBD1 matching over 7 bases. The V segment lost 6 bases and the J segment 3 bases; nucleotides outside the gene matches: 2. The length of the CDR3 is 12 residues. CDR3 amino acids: CASRRQGYEQYF. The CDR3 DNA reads TGTGCCAGCAGGAGACAGGGCTACGAGCAGTACTTC.

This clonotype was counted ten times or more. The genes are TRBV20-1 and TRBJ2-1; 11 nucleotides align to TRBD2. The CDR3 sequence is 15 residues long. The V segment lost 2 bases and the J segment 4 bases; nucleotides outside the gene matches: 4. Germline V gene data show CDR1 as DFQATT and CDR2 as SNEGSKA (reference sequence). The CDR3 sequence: CSARTRLAGYNEQFF. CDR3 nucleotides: TGCAGTGCTAGAACCCGACTAGCGGGGTACAATGAGCAGTTCTTC.

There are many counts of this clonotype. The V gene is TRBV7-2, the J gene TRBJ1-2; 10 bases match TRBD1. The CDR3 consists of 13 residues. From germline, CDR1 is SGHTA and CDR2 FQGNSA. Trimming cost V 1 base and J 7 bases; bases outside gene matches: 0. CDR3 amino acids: CASSLGTGGGYTF. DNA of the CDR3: TGTGCCAGCAGCTTAGGGACAGGGGGTGGCTACACCTTC.

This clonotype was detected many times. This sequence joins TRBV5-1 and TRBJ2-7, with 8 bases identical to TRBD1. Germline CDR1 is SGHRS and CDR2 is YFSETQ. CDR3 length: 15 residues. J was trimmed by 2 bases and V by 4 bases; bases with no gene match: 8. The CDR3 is CASSHRDRLTYEQYF. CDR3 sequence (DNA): TGCGCCAGCAGCCACCGGGACAGGCTCACCTACGAGCAGTACTTC.

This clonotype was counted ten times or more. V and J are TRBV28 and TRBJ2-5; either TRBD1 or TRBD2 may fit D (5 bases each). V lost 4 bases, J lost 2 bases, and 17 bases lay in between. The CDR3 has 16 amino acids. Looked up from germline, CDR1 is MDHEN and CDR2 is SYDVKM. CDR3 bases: TGTGCCAGCAGTTCGCTCCGGGGCCCTTTTCAAGAGACCCAGTACTTC. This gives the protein CASSSLRGPFQETQYF.

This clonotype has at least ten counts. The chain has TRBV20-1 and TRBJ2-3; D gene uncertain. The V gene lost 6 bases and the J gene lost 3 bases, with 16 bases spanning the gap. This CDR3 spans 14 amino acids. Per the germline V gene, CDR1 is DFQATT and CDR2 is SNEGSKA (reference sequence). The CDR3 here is CSATPTGLTDTQYF. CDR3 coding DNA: TGCAGTGCCACCCCGACTGGGCTTACAGATACGCAGTATTTT.

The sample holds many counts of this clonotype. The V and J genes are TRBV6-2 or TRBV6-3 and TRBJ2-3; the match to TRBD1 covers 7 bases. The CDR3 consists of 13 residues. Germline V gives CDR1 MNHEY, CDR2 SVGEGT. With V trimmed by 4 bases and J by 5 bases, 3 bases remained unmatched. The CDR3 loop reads CASSSQGVDTQYF. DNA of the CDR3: TGTGCCAGCAGTTCTCAGGGGGTAGATACGCAGTATTTT.

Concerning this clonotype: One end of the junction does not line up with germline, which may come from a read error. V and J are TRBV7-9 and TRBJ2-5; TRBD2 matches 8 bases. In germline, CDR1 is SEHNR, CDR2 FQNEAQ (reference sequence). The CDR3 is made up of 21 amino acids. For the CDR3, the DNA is TGTGACAGCAGCCTCCTGTTATGGACTAGCCGATTTAGTCGGTACCAAGAGACCCAGTACTTC. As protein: CDSSLLLWTSRFSRYQETQYF. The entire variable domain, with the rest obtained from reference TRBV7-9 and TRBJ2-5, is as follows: DTGVSQNPRHKITKRGQNVTFRCDPISEHNRLYWYRQTLGQGPEFLTYFQNEAQLEKSRLLSDRFSAERPKGSFSTLEIQRTEQGDSAMYLCDSSLLLWTSRFSRYQETQYFGPGTRLLVL.

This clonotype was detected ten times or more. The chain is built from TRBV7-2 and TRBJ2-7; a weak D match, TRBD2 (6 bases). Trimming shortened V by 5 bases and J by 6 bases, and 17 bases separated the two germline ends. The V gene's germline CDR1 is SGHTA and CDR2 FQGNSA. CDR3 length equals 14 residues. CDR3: CASSRPGGGIEQYF. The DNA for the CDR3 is TGTGCCAGCAGCCGTCCCGGGGGAGGCATCGAGCAGTACTTC.

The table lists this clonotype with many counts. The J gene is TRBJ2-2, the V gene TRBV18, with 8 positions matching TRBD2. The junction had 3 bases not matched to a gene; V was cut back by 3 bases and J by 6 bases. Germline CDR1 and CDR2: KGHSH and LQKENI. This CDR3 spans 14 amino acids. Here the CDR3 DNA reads TGTGCCAGCTCACCGGGACTAGGAGCCGGGGAGCTGTTTTTT. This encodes CASSPGLGAGELFF.

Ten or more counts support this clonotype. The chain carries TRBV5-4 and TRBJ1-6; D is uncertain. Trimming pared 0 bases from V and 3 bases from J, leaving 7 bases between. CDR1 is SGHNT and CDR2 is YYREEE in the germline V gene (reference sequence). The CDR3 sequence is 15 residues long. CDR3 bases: TGTGCCAGCAGCTTGGATACAGACTATAATTCACCCCTCCACTTT. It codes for CASSLDTDYNSPLHF.

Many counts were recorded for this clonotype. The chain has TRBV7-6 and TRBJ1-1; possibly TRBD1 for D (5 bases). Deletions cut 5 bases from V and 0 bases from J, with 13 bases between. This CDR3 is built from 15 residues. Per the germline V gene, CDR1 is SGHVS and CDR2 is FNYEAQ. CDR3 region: CASSPLGVLNTEAFF. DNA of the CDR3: TGTGCCAGCAGCCCGCTGGGGGTTTTGAACACTGAAGCTTTCTTT.

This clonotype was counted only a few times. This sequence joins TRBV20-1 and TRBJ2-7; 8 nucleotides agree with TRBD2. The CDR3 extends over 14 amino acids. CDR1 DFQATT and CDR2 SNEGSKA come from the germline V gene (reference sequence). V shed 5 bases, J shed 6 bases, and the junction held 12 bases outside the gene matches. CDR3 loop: CSALPGAGGGEQYF. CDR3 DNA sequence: TGCAGTGCTCTCCCCGGGGCGGGAGGAGGCGAGCAGTACTTC.

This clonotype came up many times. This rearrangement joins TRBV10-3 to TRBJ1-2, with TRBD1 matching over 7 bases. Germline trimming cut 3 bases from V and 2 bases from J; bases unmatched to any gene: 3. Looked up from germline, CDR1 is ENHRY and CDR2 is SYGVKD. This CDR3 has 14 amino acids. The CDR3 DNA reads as TGTGCCATCAGTGAAAACAGGGGAAACTATGGCTACACCTTC. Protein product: CAISENRGNYGYTF.

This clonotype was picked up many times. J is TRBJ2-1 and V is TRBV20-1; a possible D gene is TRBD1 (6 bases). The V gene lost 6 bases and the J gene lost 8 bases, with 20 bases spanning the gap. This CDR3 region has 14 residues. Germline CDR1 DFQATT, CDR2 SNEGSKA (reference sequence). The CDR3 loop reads CSAPILAGEYEQFF. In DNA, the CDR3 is TGCAGTGCCCCGATCTTGGCAGGGGAATATGAGCAGTTCTTC.